The rows below give T cell receptor beta chains drawn from one sample of a study of blood T cell repertoires in COVID-19. Only in-frame clones appear in the TCRdb table, and some are missing; sequencing was by immunoSEQ multiplex PCR. The top ten hold roughly 2.9% of the sample, which has under 400,000 clones, 85% to 90% seen once. The sample was peripheral blood. These receptors were obtained from a woman in her thirties with COVID-19, enrolled during active disease. The CDR3 runs from the conserved cysteine through the conserved F or W. Each record gives: V gene, clone size, D gene, J gene, CDR3 length, CDR3 protein, CDR3 DNA. The D gene is left open where the match is weak. Where a row states a size, it is once, few, many or the class of an expanded clone; other rows omit it.

V: TRBV19; size: NA; D: TRBD1; J: TRBJ2-4; length: 17; CDR3: CASSIRGQGATKNIQYF; DNA: TGTGCCAGTAGTATACGGGGACAGGGGGCGACCAAAAACATTCAGTACTTC
V: TRBV15; size: few; D: TRBD1; J: TRBJ1-2; length: 14; CDR3: CATSRDGQGYGYTF; DNA: TGTGCCACCAGCAGAGATGGACAGGGCTATGGCTACACCTTC
V: TRBV10-3; size: NA; D: TRBD1; J: TRBJ1-2; length: 14; CDR3: CAIKGQGEQHGYTF; DNA: TGTGCCATCAAAGGGCAGGGGGAACAGCATGGCTACACCTTC
V: TRBV4-2; size: NA; D: TRBD1; J: TRBJ2-2; length: 16; CDR3: CASSQAGGKNTGELFF; DNA: TGTGCCAGCAGCCAAGCAGGGGGAAAGAACACCGGGGAGCTGTTTTTT
V: TRBV6-5; size: NA; D: TRBD1; J: TRBJ2-3; length: 15; CDR3: CASSFGTGPTDTQYF; DNA: TGTGCCAGCAGTTTCGGGACAGGGCCGACAGATACGCAGTATTTT
V: TRBV7-2; size: NA; D: NA; J: TRBJ2-5; length: 15; CDR3: CASSSARVMQETQYF; DNA: TGTGCCAGCAGCTCCGCGAGGGTGATGCAAGAGACCCAGTACTTC
V: TRBV7-2; size: NA; D: NA; J: TRBJ2-1; length: 16; CDR3: CASSTQPAGTYNEQFF; DNA: TGTGCCAGCAGCACCCAGCCCGCGGGGACCTACAATGAGCAGTTCTTC
V: TRBV11-2; size: once; D: TRBD2; J: TRBJ2-3; length: 19; CDR3: CASSLRVQQRGTKSDTQYF; DNA: TGTGCCAGCAGCTTAAGAGTCCAACAGCGGGGGACTAAGAGCGATACGCAGTATTTT
V: TRBV11-2; size: NA; D: NA; J: TRBJ2-7; length: 13; CDR3: CASSLSGTYEQYF; DNA: TGTGCCAGCAGCTTGAGCGGAACCTACGAGCAGTACTTC
V: TRBV5-6; size: once; D: NA; J: TRBJ2-7; length: 11; CDR3: CASSRGYEQYF; DNA: TGTGCCAGCAGCCGGGGCTACGAGCAGTACTTC
V: TRBV6-5; size: NA; D: NA; J: TRBJ1-1; length: 11; CDR3: CASLLNTEAFF; DNA: TGTGCCAGCCTTTTGAACACTGAAGCTTTCTTT
V: TRBV6-1; size: NA; D: NA; J: TRBJ1-1; length: 12; CDR3: CASSEGTDQAFF; DNA: TGTGCCAGCAGTGAAGGGACAGACCAAGCTTTCTTT
V: TRBV28; size: NA; D: TRBD1; J: TRBJ1-1; length: 12; CDR3: CASSQDRVEAFF; DNA: TGTGCCAGCAGTCAGGACAGGGTTGAAGCTTTCTTT
V: TRBV29-1; size: NA; D: NA; J: TRBJ1-1; length: 15; CDR3: CSVEDPYTPNTEAFF; DNA: TGCAGCGTTGAAGATCCTTACACCCCGAACACTGAAGCTTTCTTT
V: TRBV3-1/TRBV3-2; size: NA; D: TRBD1; J: TRBJ1-3; length: 19; CDR3: CASSRKIPGTGTSGNTIYF; DNA: TGTGCCAGCAGCCGTAAAATTCCCGGGACAGGGACTTCTGGAAACACCATATATTTT
V: TRBV4-2; size: NA; D: TRBD1; J: TRBJ1-1; length: 15; CDR3: CASSQVLDRVTEAFF; DNA: TGTGCCAGCAGCCAAGTTTTGGACAGGGTCACTGAAGCTTTCTTT
V: TRBV6-6; size: NA; D: NA; J: TRBJ2-3; length: 16; CDR3: CASSYKQGTSTDTQYF; DNA: TGTGCCAGCAGTTACAAACAGGGCACTAGCACAGATACGCAGTATTTT
V: TRBV10-1; size: few; D: NA; J: TRBJ1-1; length: 16; CDR3: CASRPGLATMFAEAFF; DNA: TGCGCCAGCAGGCCGGGACTGGCTACGATGTTCGCTGAAGCTTTCTTT
V: TRBV4-1; size: NA; D: NA; J: TRBJ1-4; length: 16; CDR3: CASSPRSPATNEKLFF; DNA: TGCGCCAGCAGTCCTCGGAGTCCTGCCACTAATGAAAAACTGTTTTTT
V: TRBV5-1; size: NA; D: NA; J: TRBJ1-4; length: 15; CDR3: CASSLGRTTNEKLFF; DNA: TGCGCCAGCAGCTTGGGCAGGACAACTAATGAAAAACTGTTTTTT
V: TRBV5-1; size: NA; D: NA; J: TRBJ2-2; length: 17; CDR3: CASSLVSRGSDTGELFF; DNA: TGCGCCAGCAGCTTGGTCTCTCGGGGGAGCGACACCGGGGAGCTGTTTTTT
V: TRBV19; size: NA; D: NA; J: TRBJ1-5; length: 14; CDR3: CASSPEIGGEPQHF; DNA: TGTGCCAGTAGTCCCGAAATCGGGGGTGAGCCCCAGCATTTT
V: TRBV27; size: NA; D: NA; J: TRBJ1-6; length: 15; CDR3: CASSLTGSYNSPLHF; DNA: TGTGCCAGCAGTCTTACAGGGTCCTATAATTCACCCCTCCACTTT
V: TRBV3-1/TRBV3-2; size: NA; D: TRBD1; J: TRBJ1-5; length: 17; CDR3: CASSQDRGQASNQPQHF; DNA: TGTGCCAGCAGCCAAGATCGGGGACAGGCTAGCAATCAGCCCCAGCATTTT
V: TRBV5-5; size: NA; D: TRBD1; J: TRBJ1-2; length: 15; CDR3: CASSGGQGVQYGYTF; DNA: TGTGCCAGCAGCGGGGGACAGGGGGTACAATATGGCTACACCTTC
V: TRBV11-2; size: NA; D: TRBD1; J: TRBJ2-7; length: 15; CDR3: CASSLRVGQGNEQYF; DNA: TGTGCCAGCAGCTTAAGAGTGGGACAGGGGAACGAGCAGTACTTC
V: TRBV11-2; size: NA; D: TRBD1; J: TRBJ2-1; length: 17; CDR3: CASSLPHRGDWLDEQFF; DNA: TGTGCCAGCAGCTTACCCCACAGGGGCGACTGGCTCGATGAGCAGTTCTTC
V: TRBV20-1; size: NA; D: NA; J: TRBJ1-1; length: 11; CDR3: CSAAPGLEAFF; DNA: TGCAGTGCTGCGCCGGGACTTGAAGCTTTCTTT
V: TRBV2; size: NA; D: TRBD1; J: TRBJ1-2; length: 14; CDR3: CASRPDRGNYGYTF; DNA: TGTGCCAGCAGACCAGACAGGGGTAACTATGGCTACACCTTC
V: TRBV6-5; size: NA; D: NA; J: TRBJ1-2; length: 13; CDR3: CASAAGGRYGYTF; DNA: TGTGCCAGCGCTGCCGGGGGGAGGTATGGCTACACCTTC
V: TRBV15; size: NA; D: NA; J: TRBJ1-4; length: 14; CDR3: CATSRDSYNEKLFF; DNA: TGTGCCACCAGCAGGGACAGCTATAATGAAAAACTGTTTTTT
V: TRBV7-9; size: once; D: NA; J: TRBJ1-5; length: 14; CDR3: CASSPIPPDQPQHF; DNA: TGTGCCAGCAGCCCAATACCCCCGGATCAGCCCCAGCATTTT
V: TRBV5-1; size: NA; D: NA; J: TRBJ2-3; length: 14; CDR3: CASRSAGEEDTQYF; DNA: TGCGCCAGCAGGTCCGCGGGTGAAGAGGATACGCAGTATTTT
V: TRBV24-1; size: NA; D: NA; J: TRBJ2-1; length: 17; CDR3: CATSDSLALSSYNEQFF; DNA: TGTGCCACCAGTGATTCTTTAGCGTTAAGCTCCTACAATGAGCAGTTCTTC
V: TRBV15; size: NA; D: TRBD1; J: TRBJ1-2; length: 19; CDR3: CATSRDTAPGGLANYGYTF; DNA: TGTGCCACCAGCAGAGATACTGCGCCAGGGGGCCTAGCTAACTATGGCTACACCTTC
V: TRBV11-2; size: NA; D: TRBD1; J: TRBJ1-6; length: 16; CDR3: CASSHQTTGYNSPLHF; DNA: TGTGCCAGCAGCCATCAGACGACAGGGTATAATTCACCCCTCCACTTT
V: TRBV7-8; size: NA; D: NA; J: TRBJ1-3; length: 14; CDR3: CASSLAGPGNTIYF; DNA: TGTGCCAGCAGCTTAGCGGGCCCAGGAAACACCATATATTTT
V: TRBV11-2; size: NA; D: TRBD2; J: TRBJ2-1; length: 16; CDR3: CASSHMVASGRDEQFF; DNA: TGTGCCAGCAGCCATATGGTGGCTAGCGGGAGGGACGAGCAGTTCTTC
V: TRBV3-1/TRBV3-2; size: NA; D: NA; J: TRBJ2-7; length: 13; CDR3: CASSQGLHYEQYF; DNA: TGTGCCAGCAGCCAAGGGCTCCACTACGAGCAGTACTTC
V: TRBV7-9; size: NA; D: NA; J: TRBJ1-2; length: 15; CDR3: CASSREAGGAYGYTF; DNA: TGTGCCAGCTCAAGGGAAGCTGGGGGGGCCTATGGCTACACCTTC
V: TRBV10-3; size: NA; D: NA; J: TRBJ2-7; length: 18; CDR3: CAISASSGRGAPAYEQYF; DNA: TGTGCCATCTCCGCATCTTCGGGGCGGGGCGCGCCCGCCTACGAGCAGTACTTC
V: TRBV19; size: NA; D: NA; J: TRBJ2-7; length: 16; CDR3: CASSRITGSSSYEQYF; DNA: TGTGCCAGTAGTAGAATAACAGGGTCCAGCTCCTACGAGCAGTACTTC
V: TRBV10-2; size: NA; D: TRBD1; J: TRBJ1-2; length: 13; CDR3: CASSVGTANGYTF; DNA: TGCGCCAGCAGTGTTGGGACAGCGAATGGCTACACCTTC
V: TRBV3-1/TRBV3-2; size: NA; D: NA; J: TRBJ1-3; length: 15; CDR3: CASSQPPSSGNTIYF; DNA: TGTGCCAGCAGCCAACCTCCTAGCTCTGGAAACACCATATATTTT
V: TRBV10-1; size: NA; D: TRBD1; J: TRBJ2-3; length: 17; CDR3: CASLFPGQGESTDTQYF; DNA: TGCGCCAGCCTATTCCCGGGACAGGGTGAAAGCACAGATACGCAGTATTTT
V: TRBV2; size: NA; D: TRBD1; J: TRBJ2-1; length: 17; CDR3: CASSVTGGMMSYNEQFF; DNA: TGTGCCAGCAGTGTTACAGGGGGCATGATGTCCTACAATGAGCAGTTCTTC
V: TRBV2; size: NA; D: NA; J: TRBJ2-7; length: 12; CDR3: CASRTTSYEQYF; DNA: TGTGCCAGCAGGACTACATCCTACGAGCAGTACTTC
V: TRBV5-1; size: NA; D: TRBD1; J: TRBJ1-1; length: 14; CDR3: CASSLRDSFTEAFF; DNA: TGCGCCAGCAGCCTCCGGGACAGCTTCACTGAAGCTTTCTTT
V: TRBV10-3; size: NA; D: NA; J: TRBJ1-2; length: 12; CDR3: CAISESYYGYTF; DNA: TGTGCCATCAGTGAATCGTACTATGGCTACACCTTC
V: TRBV5-1; size: NA; D: TRBD1; J: TRBJ2-7; length: 17; CDR3: CASSLTPPGTEFYEQYF; DNA: TGCGCCAGCAGCCTGACTCCTCCGGGGACAGAGTTCTACGAGCAGTACTTC
V: TRBV4-2; size: once; D: TRBD2; J: TRBJ2-1; length: 15; CDR3: CASSQARQGGNEQFF; DNA: TGTGCCAGCAGCCAAGCTCGGCAGGGAGGGAATGAGCAGTTCTTC
V: TRBV5-5; size: NA; D: NA; J: TRBJ2-6; length: 16; CDR3: CASSYFQGGGANVLTF; DNA: TGTGCCAGCAGTTATTTCCAGGGCGGTGGGGCCAACGTCCTGACTTTC
V: TRBV6-5; size: NA; D: TRBD1; J: TRBJ1-2; length: 14; CDR3: CASRGTGYFSGYTF; DNA: TGTGCCAGCAGAGGGACAGGGTATTTCTCTGGCTACACCTTC
V: TRBV18; size: NA; D: TRBD1; J: TRBJ1-5; length: 19; CDR3: CASSPWGTGGAGSNQPQHF; DNA: TGTGCCAGCTCACCATGGGGGACAGGGGGCGCGGGGAGCAATCAGCCCCAGCATTTT
V: TRBV4-1; size: NA; D: NA; J: TRBJ1-6; length: 17; CDR3: CASSQERGHSGGSPLHF; DNA: TGCGCCAGCAGCCAGGAGCGGGGGCACTCCGGGGGTTCACCCCTCCACTTT
V: TRBV12-1; size: NA; D: NA; J: TRBJ1-2; length: 14; CDR3: CASSLIRFLYGYTF; DNA: TGTGCCAGCAGCTTAATTCGATTCCTCTACGGCTACACCTTC
V: TRBV7-2; size: NA; D: TRBD1; J: TRBJ2-7; length: 14; CDR3: CASSPHRGVSEQYF; DNA: TGTGCCAGCAGCCCTCACAGGGGGGTAAGCGAGCAGTACTTC
V: TRBV29-1; size: NA; D: TRBD2; J: TRBJ2-7; length: 13; CDR3: CSVDAVGRDEQYF; DNA: TGCAGCGTTGACGCGGTAGGGAGGGACGAGCAGTACTTC
V: TRBV5-1; size: NA; D: NA; J: TRBJ1-1; length: 15; CDR3: CASSSTGTSNTEAFF; DNA: TGCGCCAGCAGCTCAACCGGGACATCGAACACTGAAGCTTTCTTT
V: TRBV5-1; size: few; D: TRBD1; J: TRBJ1-6; length: 15; CDR3: CASSSRDSNNSPLHF; DNA: TGCGCCAGCAGCTCGAGGGACAGCAATAATTCACCCCTCCACTTT